This T cell receptor beta chain was documented in a study of T and B cells in COVID-19 patients. Study details: Of approximately 22 active-infection patients, 15 to 18 carried comorbidities linked to unfavorable COVID-19 outcome. Study observations and caveats: Of 2,331 TCR clusters found only in the recovered cohort, a few dozen had low generation probability.

This clonotype was counted between two and nine times. Antigen: not known. From blood, roughly 250-500 ng of genomic DNA served as TRB template. The CDR3 covers 15 residues. Germline CDR1 SGHRS, CDR2 YFSETQ. Trimming removed 7 bases from V and 3 bases from J, with 16 bases in between. Multiplex PCR with BIOMED2 TRB-A/B primer pools amplified TRB rearrangements. One entry per CDR3 protein, called by TCRdb with MiXCR from the multiplex PCR reads. The sample yields approximately 10,000 distinct CDR3 sequences, 30% seen once. Sequencing was done on a sample of blood. The chain couples TRBV5-1 to TRBJ1-4; D gene unclear. The receptor was derived from a human donor who had recovered from COVID-19. The CDR3 DNA reads as TGCGCCAGCTCACAGACACCCTCCGCTAATGAAAAACTGTTTTTT. Its protein is CASSQTPSANEKLFF.